This T cell receptor (beta chain) stems from a study of T cell repertoires in cytomegalovirus infection. The overall study: Used in the study were CMV epitopes, some recently identified and HLA-C-restricted, others well-studied and HLA-B-restricted. It was the public TCR beta signatures that indicated both CMV infection and matching HLA type. Study-wide results and caveats: HLA-C-restricted TCR beta clonotypes specific for CMV led the ex vivo response.

The V gene's germline CDR1 is LGHNA and CDR2 YSLEER. Trimming removed 4 bases from V and 2 bases from J, with 10 bases in between. The CDR3 covers 14 residues. A note on this clonotype: Its specificity is not known.

TCRdb re-called the reads through MiXCR, storing one row per CDR3 protein. The sample includes roughly 920,000 distinct CDR3 sequences, around 30% seen only once; the top ten take around 15%. The sequence derives from a human donor in good health (CMV status not recorded). Some clones in this sample may be carry-over from other donors' samples. This sequence joins TRBV4-3 and TRBJ2-3; D gene unclear. The input for sequencing was cultured CD8+ T cells from PBMCs, taken from culture after CMV antigen stimulation. The CDR3 DNA follows: TGCGCCAGCAGCCCACGGTGGTACACAGATACGCAGTATTTT. It is translated as CASSPRWYTDTQYF.